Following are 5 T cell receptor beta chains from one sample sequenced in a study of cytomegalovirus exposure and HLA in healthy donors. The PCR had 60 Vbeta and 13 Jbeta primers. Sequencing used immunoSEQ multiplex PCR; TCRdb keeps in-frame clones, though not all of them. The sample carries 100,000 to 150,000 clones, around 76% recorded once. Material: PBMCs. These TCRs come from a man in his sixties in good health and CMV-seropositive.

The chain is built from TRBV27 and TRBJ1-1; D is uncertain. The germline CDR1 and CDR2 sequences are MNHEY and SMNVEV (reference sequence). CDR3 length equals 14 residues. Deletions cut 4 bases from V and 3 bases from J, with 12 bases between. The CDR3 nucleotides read TGTGCCAGCAGTTCGACTAAGGATGACACTGAAGCTTTCTTT. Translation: CASSSTKDDTEAFF.

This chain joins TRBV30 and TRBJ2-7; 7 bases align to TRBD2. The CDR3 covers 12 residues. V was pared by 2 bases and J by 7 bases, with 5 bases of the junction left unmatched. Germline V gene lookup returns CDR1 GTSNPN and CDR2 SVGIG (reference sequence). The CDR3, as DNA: TGTGCCTGGAGTCCCGGACTAGTTGAGCAGTACTTC. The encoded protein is CAWSPGLVEQYF.

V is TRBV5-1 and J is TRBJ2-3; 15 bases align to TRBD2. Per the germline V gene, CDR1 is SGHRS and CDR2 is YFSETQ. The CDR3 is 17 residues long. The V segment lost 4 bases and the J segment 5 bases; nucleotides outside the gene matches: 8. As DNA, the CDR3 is TGCGCCAGCAGCCCCTGGACTAGCGGGGGGGCCCAAGATACGCAGTATTTT. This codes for CASSPWTSGGAQDTQYF.

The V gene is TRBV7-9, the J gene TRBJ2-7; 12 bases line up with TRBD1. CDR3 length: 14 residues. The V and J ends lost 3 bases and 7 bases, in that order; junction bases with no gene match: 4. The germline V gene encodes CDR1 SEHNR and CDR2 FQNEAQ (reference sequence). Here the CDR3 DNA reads TGTGCCAGCAGCTTGGGACAGGGGGCGGGGGAGCAGTACTTC. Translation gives CASSLGQGAGEQYF.

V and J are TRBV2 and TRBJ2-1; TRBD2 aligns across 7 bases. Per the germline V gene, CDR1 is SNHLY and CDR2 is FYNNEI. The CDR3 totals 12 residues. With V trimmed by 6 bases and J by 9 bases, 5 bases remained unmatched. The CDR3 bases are TGTGCCAGCAGCGGACTAGTGTTTGAGCAGTTCTTC. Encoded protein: CASSGLVFEQFF.